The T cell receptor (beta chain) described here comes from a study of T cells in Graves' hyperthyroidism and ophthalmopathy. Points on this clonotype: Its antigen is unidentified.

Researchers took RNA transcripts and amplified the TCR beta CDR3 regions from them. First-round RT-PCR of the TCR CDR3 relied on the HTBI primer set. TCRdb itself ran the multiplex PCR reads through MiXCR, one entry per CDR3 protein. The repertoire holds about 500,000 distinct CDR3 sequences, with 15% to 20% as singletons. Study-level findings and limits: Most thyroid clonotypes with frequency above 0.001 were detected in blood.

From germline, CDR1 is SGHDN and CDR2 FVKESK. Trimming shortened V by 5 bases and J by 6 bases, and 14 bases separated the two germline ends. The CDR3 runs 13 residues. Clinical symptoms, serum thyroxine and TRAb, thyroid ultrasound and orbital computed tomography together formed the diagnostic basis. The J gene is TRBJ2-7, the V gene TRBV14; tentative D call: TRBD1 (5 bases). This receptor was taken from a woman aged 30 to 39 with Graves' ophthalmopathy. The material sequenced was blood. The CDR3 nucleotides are TGTGCCAGCAGCTGGGGCCCCAGGAGCGAGCAGTACTTC. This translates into CASSWGPRSEQYF.